This T cell receptor (beta chain) appears in the sequencing data of a study of somatic mutations in cytotoxic T cells in rheumatoid arthritis. Study-level background: The flow sorting of some V beta antibody-stained T-cell populations reached nearly 100% purity, and the sorted populations included V beta1+ cells sequenced for TCRB. Study-wide results and caveats: Compared with age-matched healthy controls, rheumatoid arthritis patients did not differ significantly in CD8+ T-cell clonality.

Profiling relied on immunoSEQ multiplex PCR, and the TCRdb table lists in-frame clones only, not all of them. The data show over 15,000 clones, about 85% seen once. On this clone: Its specificity is unknown.

Positive selection with magnetic beads achieved the isolation of CD4+ and CD8+ cells, followed by a flow cytometry check of purity. Sequencing was performed on CD8+ T cells sorted from blood. This TCR derives from an adult with rheumatoid arthritis.

The CDR3 DNA reads TGTGCCAGCAGCGCCGGCGGGTTGGGGCAAGAGACCCAGTACTTC. It specifies CASSAGGLGQETQYF. The chain uses TRBV9 and TRBJ2-5, with D perhaps TRBD2 (5 bases). Germline loops: CDR1 SGDLS, CDR2 YYNGEE. The CDR3 totals 15 residues. V lost 3 bases to trimming and J lost 2 bases, with 14 bases between them.